These 10 T cell receptor beta chains came from one sample sequenced in a study of cytomegalovirus exposure and HLA in healthy donors. Generated by immunoSEQ multiplex PCR, the TCRdb table keeps only in-frame clones and is missing some. This table holds about 110,000 clones, 90% to 96% found once. The sample comprised PBMCs. These receptors were collected from a woman aged 18-29 years in good health and CMV-seronegative.

The chain combines TRBV7-9 with TRBJ1-2; TRBD1 agrees at 8 bases. From germline, CDR1 is SEHNR and CDR2 FQNEAQ (reference sequence). This CDR3 has 14 amino acids. Unmatched junction bases numbered 6, after V lost 1 base and J lost 8 bases. CDR3 residues: CASSLVQGARGYTF. CDR3 sequence (DNA): TGTGCCAGCAGCTTAGTTCAGGGGGCGCGCGGCTACACCTTC.

The chain has TRBV19 and TRBJ1-1, with 7 nucleotides matching TRBD1. J lost 1 base, V lost 10 bases, and 6 bases had no gene match. The CDR3 extends over 13 amino acids. Germline CDR1 and CDR2: LNHDA and SQIVND (reference sequence). This chain's CDR3 is CATIAGGNTEAFF. The CDR3 DNA follows: TGTGCCACTATAGCAGGGGGGAACACTGAAGCTTTCTTT.

The chain uses TRBV9 and TRBJ2-6; TRBD1 matches 8 bases. The CDR3 has 16 residues. Germline-derived CDR1 and CDR2 are SGDLS and YYNGEE. J lost 2 bases, V lost 5 bases, and 6 bases had no gene match. CDR3 amino acids: CASSWTGITGANVLTF. CDR3 nucleotides: TGTGCCAGCAGTTGGACAGGGATAACTGGGGCCAACGTCCTGACTTTC.

The rearrangement uses TRBV9 and TRBJ1-3, with 8 positions matching TRBD1. The CDR3 length is 16 residues. V gave up 0 bases and J gave up 2 bases; unmatched junction bases: 4. CDR1 SGDLS and CDR2 YYNGEE come from the germline V gene. The CDR3 DNA reads as TGTGCCAGCAGCGTAGGGACACAGGGGGCTGGAAACACCATATATTTT. Protein: CASSVGTQGAGNTIYF.

This clone was observed a few times. The chain uses TRBV6-5 and TRBJ1-1; TRBD1 might be the D (6 bases). The length of the CDR3 is 13 residues. Germline V gene sequence: CDR1 MNHEY, CDR2 SVGAGI. V lost 4 bases and J lost 8, with 14 bases in between. The DNA of the CDR3 is TGTGCCAGCAGTTCCACTCGCGGGGGCGAAGCTTTCTTT. Its protein product is CASSSTRGGEAFF.

This clone was detected only once. V and J are TRBV7-3 and TRBJ2-1, with 11 bases that match TRBD2. Germline CDR1 SGHTA, CDR2 FQGTGA. CDR3 size: 15 residues. Trimming took 1 base from V and 5 from J; bases not matched to a gene: 1. CDR3 sequence: CASSLISGGDNEQFF. Here the CDR3 DNA reads TGTGCCAGCAGCTTAATTAGCGGGGGGGACAATGAGCAGTTCTTC.

The V gene is TRBV27, the J gene TRBJ2-1; D remains unclear. The V gene lost 0 bases and the J gene lost 8 bases, with 14 bases spanning the gap. In germline, CDR1 is MNHEY, CDR2 SMNVEV (reference sequence). The CDR3 length is 15 residues. Here the CDR3 reads CASSLSPSPHYEQFF. The CDR3 nucleotides read TGTGCCAGCAGTTTATCTCCCTCGCCCCACTATGAGCAGTTCTTC.

This clone was detected a few times. V usage is TRBV19 and J usage is TRBJ1-2; the match to TRBD1 covers 7 bases. Germline V CDR1 and CDR2: LNHDA, SQIVND (reference sequence). The junction had 7 bases not matched to a gene; V was cut back by 4 bases and J by 5 bases. CDR3 size: 14 residues. CDR3 loop: CASSSPTGSYGYTF. DNA for the CDR3: TGTGCCAGTAGTAGCCCGACAGGGTCATATGGCTACACCTTC.

The V call is TRBV6-5, the J call TRBJ1-4; 9 bases map to TRBD1. Germline V lookup: CDR1 MNHEY, CDR2 SVGAGI. Losses at the gene ends were 0 bases for V and 5 bases for J; bases not matched to a gene: 1. The CDR3 totals 15 residues. This CDR3 reads CASSYSGTGNEKLFF. Here the CDR3 DNA reads TGTGCCAGCAGTTACTCAGGGACAGGGAATGAAAAACTGTTTTTT.

The rearrangement uses TRBV11-2 and TRBJ2-2; 7 bases fit TRBD2. V gave up 4 bases and J gave up 1 base; unmatched junction bases: 9. The CDR3 extends over 17 amino acids. Germline V gives CDR1 SGHAT, CDR2 FQNNGV. The CDR3 reads CASSSPGRGLNTGELFF. The DNA for the CDR3 is TGTGCCAGCAGCTCCCCGGGGAGGGGCCTGAACACCGGGGAGCTGTTTTTT.